The entry below describes one TCR beta chain. The sample belongs to a study of OX40 agonist ivuxolimab in advanced cancers. The J segment lost 8 bases and the V segment lost 4 bases, leaving 12 bases of the junction unmatched. The CDR3 has 15 amino acids. Germline CDR1 and CDR2: SGHDT and YYEEEE. Libraries were prepared by immunoSEQ multiplex PCR; TCRdb keeps only in-frame clonotypes and omits some of them. The sample shows about 68,000 clones, over 80% of them seen only once. Sequencing used CD4+ or CD8+ T cells sorted from blood, obtained in a trial of the OX40 agonist ivuxolimab. The source is an adult with an advanced solid tumor such as melanoma, head and neck, liver or kidney cancer. This chain joins TRBV5-6 and TRBJ2-1; 7 bases are shared with TRBD2. This chain's CDR3 is CASSPRPGGSDEQFF. Here the CDR3 DNA reads TGTGCCAGCAGCCCCCGTCCCGGGGGGAGTGATGAGCAGTTCTTC. Using reference TRBV5-6 and TRBJ2-1 for the parts outside the CDR3, the full variable domain is DAGVTQSPTHLIKTRGQQVTLRCSPKSGHDTVSWYQQALGQGPQFIFQYYEEEERQRGNFPDRFSGHQFPNYSSELNVNALLLGDSALYLCASSPRPGGSDEQFFGPGTRLTVL.